This T cell receptor (beta chain) was documented in a study of PD-L1 blockade in urothelial cancer. Turning to the study itself: Atezolizumab at 1,200 mg intravenously every 3 weeks was started by patients at some point between 2014 and 2016. Male sex and bladder-origin urothelial cancer were recorded for twenty-five of 29 patients. When blood samples were assessed, the median T cell count was around 150,000. Study-wide results and caveats: Pretreatment clonality of the blood TCR repertoire below the median was predictive of superior survival.

As regards this clone: Its antigen is undetermined.

CDR1 is SGHTA and CDR2 is FQGTGA in the germline V gene. The CDR3 extends over 14 amino acids. The V segment lost 5 bases and the J segment 5 bases; nucleotides outside the gene matches: 4. Libraries were prepared by immunoSEQ multiplex PCR; TCRdb keeps only in-frame clonotypes and omits some of them. The sample has more than 80,000 clones, roughly 87% seen once. The genes are TRBV7-3 and TRBJ2-7, with TRBD2 matching over 12 bases. The sample here was PBMCs, taken around atezolizumab (anti-PD-L1) treatment. This clonotype was obtained from a man aged 70 or older with urothelial cancer. The CDR3 loop reads CASSLAGGFDEQYF. The CDR3 DNA follows: TGTGCCAGCAGCCTAGCGGGAGGGTTCGACGAGCAGTACTTC.